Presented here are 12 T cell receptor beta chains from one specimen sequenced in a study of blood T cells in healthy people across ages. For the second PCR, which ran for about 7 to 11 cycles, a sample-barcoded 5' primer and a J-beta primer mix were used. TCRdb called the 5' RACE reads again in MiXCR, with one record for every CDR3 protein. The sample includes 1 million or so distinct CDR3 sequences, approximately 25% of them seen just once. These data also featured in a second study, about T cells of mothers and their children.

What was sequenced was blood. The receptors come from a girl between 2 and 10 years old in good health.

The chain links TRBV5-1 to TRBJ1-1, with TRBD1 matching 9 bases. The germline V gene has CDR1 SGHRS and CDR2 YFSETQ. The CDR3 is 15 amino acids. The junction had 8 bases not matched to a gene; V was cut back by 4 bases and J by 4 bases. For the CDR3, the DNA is TGCGCCAGCAGCCTAGGGGACAGGGAGGTCACTGAAGCTTTCTTT. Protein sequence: CASSLGDREVTEAFF.

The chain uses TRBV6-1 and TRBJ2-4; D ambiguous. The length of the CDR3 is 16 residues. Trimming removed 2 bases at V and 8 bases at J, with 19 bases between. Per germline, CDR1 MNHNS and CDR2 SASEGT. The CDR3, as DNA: TGTGCCAGCAGTGAAAGGCTTGAGACACCTGAAGACATTCAGTACTTC. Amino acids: CASSERLETPEDIQYF.

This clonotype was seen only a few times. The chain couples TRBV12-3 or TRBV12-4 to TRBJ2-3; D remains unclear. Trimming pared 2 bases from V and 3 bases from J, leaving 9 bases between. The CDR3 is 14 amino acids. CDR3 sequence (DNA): TGTGCCAGCAGTTTACTTAGTCGGACAGATACGCAGTATTTT. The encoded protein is CASSLLSRTDTQYF.

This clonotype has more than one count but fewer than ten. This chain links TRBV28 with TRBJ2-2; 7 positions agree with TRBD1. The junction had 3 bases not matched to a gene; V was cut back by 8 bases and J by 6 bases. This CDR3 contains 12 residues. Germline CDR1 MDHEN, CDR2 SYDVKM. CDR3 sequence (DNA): TGTGCCAGCCAGACAGGGTCCGGGGAGCTGTTTTTT. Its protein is CASQTGSGELFF.

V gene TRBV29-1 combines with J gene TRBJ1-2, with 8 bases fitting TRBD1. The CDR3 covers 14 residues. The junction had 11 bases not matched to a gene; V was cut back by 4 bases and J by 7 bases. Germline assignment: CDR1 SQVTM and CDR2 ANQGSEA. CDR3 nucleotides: TGCAGCGTTGTATCCGGCCAGGGGGCGAGTGGCTACACCTTC. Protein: CSVVSGQGASGYTF.

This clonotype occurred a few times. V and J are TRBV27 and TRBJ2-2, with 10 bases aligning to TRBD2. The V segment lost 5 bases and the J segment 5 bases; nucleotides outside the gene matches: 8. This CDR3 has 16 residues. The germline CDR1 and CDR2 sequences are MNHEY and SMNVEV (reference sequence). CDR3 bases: TGTGCCAGCAGTCCCCCTAGCGGGGGCAGGACCGGGGAGCTGTTTTTT. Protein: CASSPPSGGRTGELFF.

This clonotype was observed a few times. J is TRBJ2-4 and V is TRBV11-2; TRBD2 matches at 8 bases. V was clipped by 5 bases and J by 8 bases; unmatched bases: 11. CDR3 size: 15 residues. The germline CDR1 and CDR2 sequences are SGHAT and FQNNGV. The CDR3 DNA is TGTGCCAGCAGCCAAGCTGGGGGACTAGTATACATTCAGTACTTC. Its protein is CASSQAGGLVYIQYF.

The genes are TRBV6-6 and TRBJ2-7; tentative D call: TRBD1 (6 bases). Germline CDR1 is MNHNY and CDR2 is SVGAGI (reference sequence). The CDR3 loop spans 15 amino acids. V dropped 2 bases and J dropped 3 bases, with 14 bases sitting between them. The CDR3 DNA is TGTGCCAGCAGTTACGATAGGACAGCCTACTACGAGCAGTACTTC. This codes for CASSYDRTAYYEQYF.

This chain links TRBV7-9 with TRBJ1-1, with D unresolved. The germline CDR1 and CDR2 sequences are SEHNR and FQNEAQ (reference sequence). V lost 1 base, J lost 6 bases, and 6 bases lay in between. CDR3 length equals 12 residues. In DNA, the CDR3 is TGTGCCAGCAGCTTAGAACAGCCTGAAGCTTTCTTT. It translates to CASSLEQPEAFF.

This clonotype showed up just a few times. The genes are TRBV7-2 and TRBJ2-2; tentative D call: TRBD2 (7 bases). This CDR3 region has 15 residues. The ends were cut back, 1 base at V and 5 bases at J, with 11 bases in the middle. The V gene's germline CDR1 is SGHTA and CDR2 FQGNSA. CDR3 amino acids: CASSLGGGLTGELFF. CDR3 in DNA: TGTGCCAGCAGCTTAGGGGGGGGGCTAACCGGGGAGCTGTTTTTT.

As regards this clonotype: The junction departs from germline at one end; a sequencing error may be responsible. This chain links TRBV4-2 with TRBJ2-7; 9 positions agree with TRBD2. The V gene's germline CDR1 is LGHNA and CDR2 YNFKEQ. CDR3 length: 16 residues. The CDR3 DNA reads TGTGCCAGCAGCCAAGATCCTAGCGGGGATTCGTACGAGCAGTGCTTC. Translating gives CASSQDPSGDSYEQCF.

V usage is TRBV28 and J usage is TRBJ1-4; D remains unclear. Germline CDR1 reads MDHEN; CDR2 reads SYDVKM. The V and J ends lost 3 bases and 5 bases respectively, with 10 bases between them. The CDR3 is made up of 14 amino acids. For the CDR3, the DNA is TGTGCCAGCAGTTTCCAACAGAGAAATGAAAAACTGTTTTTT. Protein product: CASSFQQRNEKLFF. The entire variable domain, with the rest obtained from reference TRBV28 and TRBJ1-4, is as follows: DVKVTQSSRYLVKRTGEKVFLECVQDMDHENMFWYRQDPGLGLRLIYFSYDVKMKEKGDIPEGYSVSREKKERFSLILESASTNQTSMYLCASSFQQRNEKLFFGSGTQLSVL.